At least ten counts were recorded for the clone carrying this TCR beta chain. Its target is unknown. TCRdb redid the calling of the 5' RACE reads with MiXCR, one entry per CDR3 protein. The top ten hold 7% to 9% of the sample, which has tens of thousands of distinct CDR3 sequences, 2.5% to 3% seen once. This CDR3 is built from 15 residues. The V and J ends lost 0 bases and 1 base, in that order; junction bases with no gene match: 1. Germline V gives CDR1 SGDLS, CDR2 YYNGEE. These data belong to a study of CD8 T cells in ankylosing spondylitis. Study-wide points: Within ankylosing spondylitis blood, a TCR beta motif made up of roughly eight highly homologous variants appeared to be characteristic.

The TCR was taken from a female donor with ankylosing spondylitis or in good health (not recorded which). The material sequenced was blood, either unsorted or a sorted T cell fraction (not recorded which). The J gene is TRBJ2-7, the V gene TRBV9, with 10 positions matching TRBD1. The CDR3 DNA sequence: TGTGCCAGCAGCGTAGAGGGACAGGGGTCCTACGAGCAGTACTTC. It codes for CASSVEGQGSYEQYF. Combining the CDR3 with reference TRBV9 and TRBJ2-7 gives the whole variable domain DSGVTQTPKHLITATGQRVTLRCSPRSGDLSVYWYQQSLDQGLQFLIQYYNGEERAKGNILERFSAQQFPDLHSELNLSSLELGDSALYFCASSVEGQGSYEQYFGPGTRLTVT.